The source of this TCR beta chain is a study of blood T cell repertoires in COVID-19. On the study more broadly: From T cells, B-cell-depleted T cells, or PBMCs came the material, which was cDNA or gDNA.

Clones were sequenced by immunoSEQ multiplex PCR, and TCRdb holds only the in-frame ones, with some missing. The data hold about 220,000 clones, with around 86% observed a single time. Germline trimming cut 4 bases from V and 2 bases from J; bases unmatched to any gene: 8. The germline gives CDR1 GTSNPN, CDR2 SVGIG (reference sequence). The CDR3 consists of 15 residues. Sequencing used peripheral blood. The origin of this receptor is a woman aged 25 to 39 who had recovered from COVID-19. V and J are TRBV30 and TRBJ1-2; TRBD1 matches at 9 bases. The CDR3 reads CAWTSGQGGNYGYTF. The CDR3 DNA reads as TGTGCCTGGACCTCGGGACAGGGAGGCAACTATGGCTACACCTTC.